This TCR beta chain came from a study of T cell repertoires in cytomegalovirus infection. Overall study context: Public TCR beta signatures were indicative of both CMV infection and a matching HLA type.

Germline-derived CDR1 and CDR2 are SGHTA and FQGNSA. The CDR3 extends over 16 amino acids. Trimming removed 0 bases from V and 4 bases from J; junction bases left unmatched: 3. A word on this clonotype: Its antigen is undetermined.

TCRdb processed the reads anew with MiXCR; each CDR3 protein has one entry. The sample lists under 150,000 distinct CDR3 sequences, roughly a quarter occurring once. The source of this sequence is a human donor in good health (CMV status not recorded). Some clones in this sample may be carry-over from other donors' samples. The sequenced sample was PBMCs, sequenced either directly or after in vitro stimulation (not recorded which). This chain uses TRBV7-2 with TRBJ2-1; 10 bases align to TRBD2. The CDR3 region has the DNA TGTGCCAGCAGCTTAGCAGGGACTAGCGCGTACAATGAGCAGTTCTTC. Translating gives CASSLAGTSAYNEQFF.